The 20 T cell receptor beta chains below come from one sample, sequenced in a study of blood T cell repertoires in COVID-19. Assay: immunoSEQ multiplex PCR; the TCRdb copy retains only in-frame clones and omits some. The table has roughly 53,000 clones, approximately 82% seen once. The sample comprised peripheral blood. The origin of the receptors is a human donor in a cohort sampled during active COVID-19.

This chain uses TRBV7-6 with TRBJ2-2; TRBD2 matches 10 bases. The CDR3 runs to 17 residues. The V gene's germline CDR1 is SGHVS and CDR2 FNYEAQ. Trimming took 5 bases from V and 7 from J; bases not matched to a gene: 13. CDR3 in amino acids: CASSPTPSGGAVGELFF. In DNA, the CDR3 is TGTGCCAGCAGCCCAACGCCCAGCGGGGGGGCGGTCGGGGAGCTGTTTTTT.

The chain combines TRBV28 with TRBJ1-1; D might be TRBD1 (5 bases). With 2 bases removed from V and 11 bases from J, the gap between germline ends came to 15 bases. The germline V gene encodes CDR1 MDHEN and CDR2 SYDVKM. The CDR3 totals 13 residues. The CDR3 nucleotides read TGTGCCAGCAGTTTAAGAGGGACTTTTGGGGCTTTCTTT. Protein: CASSLRGTFGAFF.

The V call is TRBV2, the J call TRBJ1-4; 7 nucleotides match TRBD1. CDR3 length equals 11 residues. CDR1 and CDR2 from the germline V gene are SNHLY and FYNNEI. V lost 5 bases, J lost 12 bases, and 3 bases stayed unmatched. CDR3: CASSTGEQLFF. CDR3 bases: TGTGCCAGCAGTACAGGGGAACAACTGTTTTTT.

J is TRBJ1-3 and V is TRBV5-1; a weak D match, TRBD1 (5 bases). Germline V lookup: CDR1 SGHRS, CDR2 YFSETQ. The CDR3 spans 18 residues. Trimming pared 5 bases from V and 0 bases from J, leaving 21 bases between. The CDR3 loop reads CASSLRAPGTGSGNTIYF. CDR3 bases: TGCGCCAGCAGTCTCAGAGCCCCTGGTACAGGCTCTGGAAACACCATATATTTT.

The gene calls are TRBV2 and TRBJ2-7; unclear D gene. V dropped 4 bases and J dropped 1 base, with 8 bases sitting between them. From germline, CDR1 is SNHLY and CDR2 FYNNEI. CDR3 length: 13 residues. The CDR3 bases are TGTGCCAGCAGTGGTGTCACTTCCTACGAGCAGTACTTC. Translated, it gives CASSGVTSYEQYF.

This sequence joins TRBV7-9 and TRBJ2-3; 8 bases agree with TRBD1. V dropped 3 bases and J dropped 5; count of bases not matched to a gene: 16. The CDR3 spans 18 residues. Per germline, CDR1 SEHNR and CDR2 FQNEAQ (reference sequence). The CDR3 region has the DNA TGTGCCAGCAGCTTGACCAGGCTCGGCAGGGGGCTTAGAGATACGCAGTATTTT. Protein sequence: CASSLTRLGRGLRDTQYF.

DNA for the CDR3: TGTGCCAGCAGCTTGGGGGGGCCTCCGGCAGATACGCAGTATTTT. Residues: CASSLGGPPADTQYF. V and J are TRBV7-9 and TRBJ2-3; a possible D gene is TRBD2 (7 bases). Per the germline V gene, CDR1 is SEHNR and CDR2 is FQNEAQ (reference sequence). V was shortened by 3 bases and J by 4 bases, with 14 bases between the two germline ends. The CDR3 is 15 residues long.

The chain carries TRBV9 and TRBJ2-6; D may be TRBD1 (5 bases). V gave up 4 bases and J gave up 0 bases, with 26 bases separating them. CDR1 is SGDLS and CDR2 is YYNGEE in the germline V gene. The CDR3 loop spans 21 amino acids. The CDR3 here is CASSSSANMSPRGSGANVLTF. In DNA, the CDR3 is TGTGCCAGCAGCTCCAGTGCGAACATGAGCCCTAGGGGCTCTGGGGCCAACGTCCTGACTTTC.

This clone was recorded once. This chain connects TRBV6-2 or TRBV6-3 to TRBJ2-5; 13 nucleotides align to TRBD2. There are 16 residues in the CDR3. Looked up from germline, CDR1 is MNHEY and CDR2 is SVGEGT. Unmatched junction bases numbered 1, after V lost 2 bases and J lost 1 base. In DNA form, the CDR3 reads TGTGCCAGCAGTTACCGACTAGCGGGGGGCCAAGAGACCCAGTACTTC. This translates into CASSYRLAGGQETQYF.

The chain uses TRBV27 and TRBJ2-6; D gene unclear. V lost 7 bases and J lost 6, with 10 bases in between. Germline V CDR1 and CDR2: MNHEY, SMNVEV (reference sequence). The CDR3 has 13 amino acids. The CDR3 here is CASKELEANVLTF. Written as DNA, the CDR3 is TGTGCCAGCAAGGAGCTAGAGGCCAACGTCCTGACTTTC.

This clone came up once. The chain links TRBV29-1 to TRBJ2-1; 12 bases align to TRBD2. V lost 5 bases, J lost 9 bases, and 17 bases stayed unmatched. The CDR3 consists of 17 residues. Germline CDR1 reads SQVTM; CDR2 reads ANQGSEA. CDR3 bases: TGCAGCGTTCTCCCGTACGGAAGGACTAGCGGGATTCGTGAGCAGTTCTTC. Protein: CSVLPYGRTSGIREQFF.

Comments on this clone: Germline and junction disagree at one end, which may indicate a read error. The rearrangement joins TRBV25-1 to TRBJ2-7; 8 bases map to TRBD2. This CDR3 spans 13 amino acids. The V gene's germline CDR1 is MGHDK and CDR2 SYGVNS. The CDR3 region has the DNA TGTGCCAGCAGTGAAGGGGGGCGGGGGGCCTCAGTCTTC. This encodes CASSEGGRGASVF.

This chain joins TRBV11-2 and TRBJ1-1; 9 bases are shared with TRBD1. CDR3 length: 14 amino acids. The V gene's germline CDR1 is SGHAT and CDR2 FQNNGV. Trimming at V came to 5 bases and at J to 4 bases, leaving 5 bases not matched to a gene. DNA of the CDR3: TGTGCCAGCAGCCCGGGACAGGGAGGCACTGAAGCTTTCTTT. This sequence encodes CASSPGQGGTEAFF.

The chain carries TRBV7-8 and TRBJ1-2, with 10 nucleotides matching TRBD1. Germline V gene data show CDR1 as SGHVS and CDR2 as FQNEAQ. Trimming took 3 bases from V and 5 from J; bases not matched to a gene: 9. The CDR3 consists of 16 residues. The chain's CDR3 is CASSLTGTGVVYGYTF. The CDR3 DNA is TGTGCCAGCAGCTTGACCGGGACAGGGGTAGTTTATGGCTACACCTTC.

The J gene is TRBJ1-4, the V gene TRBV5-4; 8 bases are a match to TRBD1. Trimming removed 7 bases from V and 8 bases from J; junction bases left unmatched: 10. The germline V gene has CDR1 SGHNT and CDR2 YYREEE (reference sequence). There are 14 residues in the CDR3. CDR3 sequence: CASFQTGEKEKLFF. The CDR3, as DNA: TGTGCCAGCTTCCAGACAGGGGAAAAGGAAAAACTGTTTTTT.

The J gene is TRBJ1-5, the V gene TRBV3-1 (or the pseudogene TRBV3-2); D is unresolved. Germline assignment: CDR1 LGHDT and CDR2 YNNKEL (reference sequence). The CDR3 length is 12 residues. V was shortened by 5 bases and J by 4 bases, with 6 bases between the two germline ends. DNA of the CDR3: TGTGCCAGCAGCACACCTAATCAGCCCCAGCATTTT. Protein sequence: CASSTPNQPQHF.

This clone came up a few times. This rearrangement joins TRBV5-5 to TRBJ2-2; D remains ambiguous. Per the germline V gene, CDR1 is SGHKS and CDR2 is YYEKEE (reference sequence). V lost 4 bases to trimming and J lost 1 base, with 5 bases between them. The CDR3 is made up of 13 amino acids. The CDR3 protein is CASSTVNTGELFF. CDR3 nucleotides: TGTGCCAGCAGCACGGTGAACACCGGGGAGCTGTTTTTT.

This CDR3 reads CASSVGPSGGGHDNSPLHF. DNA of the CDR3: TGTGCCAGCAGCGTAGGTCCCAGCGGGGGAGGGCATGATAATTCACCCCTCCACTTT. This rearrangement joins TRBV9 to TRBJ1-6; tentatively, D is TRBD1 (5 bases). The CDR3 totals 19 residues. Germline-derived CDR1 and CDR2 are SGDLS and YYNGEE. The V end was cut by 0 bases, the J end by 5 bases, with 21 bases between.

The J gene is TRBJ2-2, the V gene TRBV2, with 11 bases fitting TRBD2. Trimming at V came to 9 bases and at J to 4 bases, leaving 7 bases not matched to a gene. The CDR3 extends over 15 amino acids. Germline assignment: CDR1 SNHLY and CDR2 FYNNEI. CDR3 sequence: CASAISGRVTGELFF. The CDR3, as DNA: TGTGCCAGTGCTATTAGCGGGAGGGTCACCGGGGAGCTGTTTTTT.

The chain employs TRBV27 and TRBJ2-3; maybe TRBD2 (5 bases). Trimming pared 0 bases from V and 3 bases from J, leaving 10 bases between. CDR3 length: 15 residues. Germline assignment: CDR1 MNHEY and CDR2 SMNVEV (reference sequence). The CDR3 nucleotides are TGTGCCAGCAGTTTATCGGGAGTTTTGACAGATACGCAGTATTTT. This encodes CASSLSGVLTDTQYF.